This T cell receptor (beta chain) emerged from a study of shared clonotypes between healthy human individuals. Repertoires were generated with immunoSEQ multiplex PCR, while TCRdb's copy carries only in-frame clones and drops some. The table has approximately 720,000 clones, 60% to 80% seen once; the top ten hold under 2%. Turning to this clone: The DNA is omitted, as the CDR3 cannot be located on it reliably, and the CDR3 follows TCRdb's listing.

Germline V lookup: CDR1 MDHEN, CDR2 SYDVKM. The length of the CDR3 is 13 amino acids, counting both ends. The chain has TRBV28 and TRBJ1-1; no DNA check was done on the table's D call, TRBD1. The specimen was memory CD4+ T cells sorted from blood. The subset here: CD45RA-negative fraction. The sequence came from a woman in her 30s in good health. CDR3 loop: CASSSSTVTEAFF.